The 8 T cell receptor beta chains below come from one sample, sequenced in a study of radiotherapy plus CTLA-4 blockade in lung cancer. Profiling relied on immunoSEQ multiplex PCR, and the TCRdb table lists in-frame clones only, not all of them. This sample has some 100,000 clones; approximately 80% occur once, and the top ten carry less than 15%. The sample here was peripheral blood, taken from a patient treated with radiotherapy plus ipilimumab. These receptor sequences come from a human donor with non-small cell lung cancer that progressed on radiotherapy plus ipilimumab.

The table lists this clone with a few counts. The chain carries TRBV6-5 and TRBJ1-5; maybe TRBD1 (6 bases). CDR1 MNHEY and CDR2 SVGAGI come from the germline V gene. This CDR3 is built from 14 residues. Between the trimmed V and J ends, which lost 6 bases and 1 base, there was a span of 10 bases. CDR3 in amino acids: CASSRDRSNQPQHF. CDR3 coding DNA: TGTGCCAGCAGCCGCGACAGGAGCAATCAGCCCCAGCATTTT.

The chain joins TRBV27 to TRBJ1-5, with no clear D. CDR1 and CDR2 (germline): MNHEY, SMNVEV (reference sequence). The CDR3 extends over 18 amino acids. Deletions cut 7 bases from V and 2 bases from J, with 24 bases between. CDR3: CASNSPRGRPKGNQPQHF. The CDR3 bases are TGTGCCAGCAATTCCCCCCGCGGACGCCCGAAGGGCAATCAGCCCCAGCATTTT.

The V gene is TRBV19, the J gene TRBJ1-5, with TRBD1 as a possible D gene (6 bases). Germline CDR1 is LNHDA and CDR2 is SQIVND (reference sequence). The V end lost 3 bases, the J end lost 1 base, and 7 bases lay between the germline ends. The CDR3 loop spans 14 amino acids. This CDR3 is CASSIQGSNQPQHF. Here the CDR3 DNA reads TGTGCCAGTAGTATCCAGGGGAGCAATCAGCCCCAGCATTTT.

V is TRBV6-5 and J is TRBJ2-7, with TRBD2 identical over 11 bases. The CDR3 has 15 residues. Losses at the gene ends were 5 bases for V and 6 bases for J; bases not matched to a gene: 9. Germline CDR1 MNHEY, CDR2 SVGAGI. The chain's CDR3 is CASSAPSGRPREQYF. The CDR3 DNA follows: TGTGCCAGCAGTGCCCCTAGCGGGAGGCCCCGCGAGCAGTACTTC.

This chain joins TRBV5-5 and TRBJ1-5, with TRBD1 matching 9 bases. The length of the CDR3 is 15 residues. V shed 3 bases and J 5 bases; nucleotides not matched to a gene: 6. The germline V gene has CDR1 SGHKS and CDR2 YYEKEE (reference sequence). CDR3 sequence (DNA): TGTGCCAGCAGCTCGGGACAGGGCCCCTATCAGCCCCAGCATTTT. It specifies CASSSGQGPYQPQHF.

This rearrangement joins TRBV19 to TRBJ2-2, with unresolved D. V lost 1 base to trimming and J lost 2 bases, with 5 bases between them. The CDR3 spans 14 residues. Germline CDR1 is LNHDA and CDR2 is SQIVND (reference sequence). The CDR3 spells CASSIGLNTGELFF. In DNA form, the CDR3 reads TGTGCCAGTAGTATAGGACTTAACACCGGGGAGCTGTTTTTT.

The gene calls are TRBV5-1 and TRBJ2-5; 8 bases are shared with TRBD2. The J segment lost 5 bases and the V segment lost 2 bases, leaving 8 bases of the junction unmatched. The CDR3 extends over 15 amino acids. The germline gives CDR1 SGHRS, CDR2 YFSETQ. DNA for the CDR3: TGCGCCAGCAGCTTAGGGACTAGTTCATGGGAGACCCAGTACTTC. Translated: CASSLGTSSWETQYF.

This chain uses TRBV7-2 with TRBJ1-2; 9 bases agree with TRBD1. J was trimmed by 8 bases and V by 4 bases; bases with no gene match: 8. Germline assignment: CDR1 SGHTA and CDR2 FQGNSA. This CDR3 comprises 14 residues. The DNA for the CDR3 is TGTGCCAGCAGCTCCCGGACAGGGGCGAGAGGCTACACCTTC. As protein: CASSSRTGARGYTF. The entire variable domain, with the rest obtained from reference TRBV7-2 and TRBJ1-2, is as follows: GAGVSQSPSNKVTEKGKDVELRCDPISGHTALYWYRQSLGQGLEFLIYFQGNSAPDKSGLPSDRFSAERTGGSVSTLTIQRTQQEDSAVYLCASSSRTGARGYTFGSGTRLTVV.